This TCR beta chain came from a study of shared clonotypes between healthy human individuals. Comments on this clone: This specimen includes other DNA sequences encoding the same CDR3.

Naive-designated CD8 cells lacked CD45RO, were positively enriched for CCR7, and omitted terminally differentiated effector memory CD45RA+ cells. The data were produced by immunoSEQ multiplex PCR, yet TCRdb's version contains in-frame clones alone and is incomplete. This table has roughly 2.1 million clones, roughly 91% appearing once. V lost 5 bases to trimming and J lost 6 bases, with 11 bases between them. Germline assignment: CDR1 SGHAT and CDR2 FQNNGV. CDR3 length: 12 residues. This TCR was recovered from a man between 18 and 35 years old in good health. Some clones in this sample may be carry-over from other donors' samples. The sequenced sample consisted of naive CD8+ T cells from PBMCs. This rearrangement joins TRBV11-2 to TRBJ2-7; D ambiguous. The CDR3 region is CASSPPSFEQYF. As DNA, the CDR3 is TGTGCCAGCAGCCCGCCCTCTTTCGAGCAGTACTTC.